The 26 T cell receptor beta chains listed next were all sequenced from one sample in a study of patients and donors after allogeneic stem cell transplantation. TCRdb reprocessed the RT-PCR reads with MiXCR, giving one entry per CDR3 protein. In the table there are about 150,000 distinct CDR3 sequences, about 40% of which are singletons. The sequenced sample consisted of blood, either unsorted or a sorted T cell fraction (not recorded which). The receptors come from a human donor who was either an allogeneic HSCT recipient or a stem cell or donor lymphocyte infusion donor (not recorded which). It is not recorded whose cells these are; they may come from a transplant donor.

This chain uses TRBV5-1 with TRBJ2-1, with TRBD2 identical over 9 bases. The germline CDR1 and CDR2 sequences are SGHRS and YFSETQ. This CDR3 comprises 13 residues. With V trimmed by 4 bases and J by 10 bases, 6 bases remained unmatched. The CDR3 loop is CASSLGAGGEQFF. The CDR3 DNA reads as TGCGCCAGCAGCCTCGGAGCGGGGGGCGAGCAGTTCTTC.

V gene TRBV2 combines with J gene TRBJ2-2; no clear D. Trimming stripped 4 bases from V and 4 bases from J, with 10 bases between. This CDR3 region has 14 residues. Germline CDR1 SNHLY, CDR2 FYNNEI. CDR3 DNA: TGTGCCAGCAGTGTGGGTAGATTCACCGGGGAGCTGTTTTTT. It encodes CASSVGRFTGELFF.

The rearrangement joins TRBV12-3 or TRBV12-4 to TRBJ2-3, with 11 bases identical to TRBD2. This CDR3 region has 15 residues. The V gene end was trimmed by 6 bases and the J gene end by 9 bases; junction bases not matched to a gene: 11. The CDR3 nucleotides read TGTGCCAGCAGCCCTAGCGGGGGGCGCCCTTCAACGCAGTATTTT. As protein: CASSPSGGRPSTQYF.

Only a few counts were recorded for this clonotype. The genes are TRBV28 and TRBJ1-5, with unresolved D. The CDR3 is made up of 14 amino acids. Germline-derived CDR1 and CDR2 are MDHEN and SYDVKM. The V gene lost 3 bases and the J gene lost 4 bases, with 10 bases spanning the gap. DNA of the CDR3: TGTGCCAGCAGTTTGAGGCGGATTAATCAGCCCCAGCATTTT. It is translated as CASSLRRINQPQHF.

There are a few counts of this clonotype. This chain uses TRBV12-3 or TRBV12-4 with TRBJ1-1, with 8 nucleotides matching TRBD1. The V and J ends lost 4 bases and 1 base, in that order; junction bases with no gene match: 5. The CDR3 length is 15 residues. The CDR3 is CASSSLGQANTEAFF. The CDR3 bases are TGTGCCAGCAGTTCCCTGGGACAGGCGAACACTGAAGCTTTCTTT.

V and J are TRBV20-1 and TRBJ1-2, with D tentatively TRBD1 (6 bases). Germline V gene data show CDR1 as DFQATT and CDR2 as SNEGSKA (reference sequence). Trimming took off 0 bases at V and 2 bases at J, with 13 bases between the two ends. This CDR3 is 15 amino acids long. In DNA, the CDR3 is TGCAGTGCTAGAGACCTCGACAGGCCGAACTATGGCTACACCTTC. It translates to CSARDLDRPNYGYTF.

CDR3 bases: TGTGCCACCAGCAGAGAGGAGGGGGACACAGATACGCAGTATTTT. Its translation: CATSREEGDTDTQYF. The genes are TRBV15 and TRBJ2-3; D assignment may be TRBD1 or TRBD2 (6 bases each). Germline assignment: CDR1 LNHNV and CDR2 YYDKDF (reference sequence). V lost 0 bases and J lost 2, with 9 bases in between. There are 15 residues in the CDR3.

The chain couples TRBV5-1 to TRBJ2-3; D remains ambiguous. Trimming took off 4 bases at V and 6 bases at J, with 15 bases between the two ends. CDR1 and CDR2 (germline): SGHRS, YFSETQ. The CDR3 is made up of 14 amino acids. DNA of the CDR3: TGCGCCAGCAGCATGGGCCATGAGGCCGATACGCAGTATTTT. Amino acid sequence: CASSMGHEADTQYF.

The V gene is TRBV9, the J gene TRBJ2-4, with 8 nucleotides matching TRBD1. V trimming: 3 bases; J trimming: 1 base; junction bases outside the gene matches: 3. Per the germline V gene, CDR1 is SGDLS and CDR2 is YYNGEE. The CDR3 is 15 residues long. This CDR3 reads CASSASGGAKNIQYF. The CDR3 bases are TGTGCCAGCAGCGCATCAGGGGGCGCCAAAAACATTCAGTACTTC. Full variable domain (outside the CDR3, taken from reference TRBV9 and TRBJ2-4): DSGVTQTPKHLITATGQRVTLRCSPRSGDLSVYWYQQSLDQGLQFLIQYYNGEERAKGNILERFSAQQFPDLHSELNLSSLELGDSALYFCASSASGGAKNIQYFGAGTRLSVL.

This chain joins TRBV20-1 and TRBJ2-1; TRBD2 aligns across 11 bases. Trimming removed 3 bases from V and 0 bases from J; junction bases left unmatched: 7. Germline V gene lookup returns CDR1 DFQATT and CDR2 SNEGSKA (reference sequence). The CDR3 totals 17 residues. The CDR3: CSARVLAGASSYNEQFF. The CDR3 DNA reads TGCAGTGCTAGGGTACTAGCGGGGGCCAGCTCCTACAATGAGCAGTTCTTC.

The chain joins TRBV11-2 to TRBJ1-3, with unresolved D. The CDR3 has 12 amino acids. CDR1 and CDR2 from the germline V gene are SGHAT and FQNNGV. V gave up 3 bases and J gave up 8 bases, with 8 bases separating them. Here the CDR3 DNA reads TGTGCCAGCAGCTTCTCAGGATACACCATATATTTT. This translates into CASSFSGYTIYF.

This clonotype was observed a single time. CDR3 DNA: TGTGCCAGCAACACGATCACGGGGGGGGCAGGAGTCCTGACTGAAGCTTTCTTT. This encodes CASNTITGGAGVLTEAFF. The chain is built from TRBV6-5 and TRBJ1-1, with a possible D match to TRBD1 (6 bases). Trimming shortened V by 7 bases and J by 5 bases, and 29 bases separated the two germline ends. The CDR3 runs 18 residues. Germline CDR1 is MNHEY and CDR2 is SVGAGI.

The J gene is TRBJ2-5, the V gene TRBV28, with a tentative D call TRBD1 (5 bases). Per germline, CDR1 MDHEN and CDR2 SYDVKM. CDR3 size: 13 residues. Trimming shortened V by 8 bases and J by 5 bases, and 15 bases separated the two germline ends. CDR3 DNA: TGTGCCAGCCTCGGGCAGGGTGTTGAGACCCAGTACTTC. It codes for CASLGQGVETQYF.

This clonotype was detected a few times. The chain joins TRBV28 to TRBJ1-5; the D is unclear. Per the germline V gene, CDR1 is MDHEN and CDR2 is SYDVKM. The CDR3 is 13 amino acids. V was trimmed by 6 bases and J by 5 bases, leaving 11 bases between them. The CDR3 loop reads CASRDAIHQPQHF. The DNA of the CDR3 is TGTGCCAGCAGGGACGCGATCCATCAGCCCCAGCATTTT.

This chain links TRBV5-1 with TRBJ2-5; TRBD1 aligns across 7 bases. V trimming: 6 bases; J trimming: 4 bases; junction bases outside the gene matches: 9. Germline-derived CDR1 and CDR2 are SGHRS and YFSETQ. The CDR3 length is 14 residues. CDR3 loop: CASKLTGVVETQYF. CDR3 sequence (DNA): TGCGCCAGCAAGCTTACAGGGGTGGTAGAGACCCAGTACTTC.

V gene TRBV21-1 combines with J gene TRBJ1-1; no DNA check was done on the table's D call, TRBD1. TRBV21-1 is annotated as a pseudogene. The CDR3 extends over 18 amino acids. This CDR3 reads CASSKSSKTGNPDTEAFF. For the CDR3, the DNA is TGTGCCAGCAGCAAATCGTCAAAGACAGGGAATCCGGACACTGAAGCTTTCTTT.

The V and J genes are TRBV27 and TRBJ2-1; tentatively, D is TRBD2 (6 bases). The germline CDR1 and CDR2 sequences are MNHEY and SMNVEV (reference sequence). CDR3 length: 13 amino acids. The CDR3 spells CAPGRGSYNEQFF. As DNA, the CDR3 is TGTGCACCGGGGCGGGGCTCCTACAATGAGCAGTTCTTC.

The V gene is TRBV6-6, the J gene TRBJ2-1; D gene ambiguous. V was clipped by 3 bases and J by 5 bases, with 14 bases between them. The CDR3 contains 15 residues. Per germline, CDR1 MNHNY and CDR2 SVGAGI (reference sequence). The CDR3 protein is CASSYPARLHNEQFF. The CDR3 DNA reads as TGTGCCAGCAGTTATCCGGCCCGCCTACACAATGAGCAGTTCTTC.

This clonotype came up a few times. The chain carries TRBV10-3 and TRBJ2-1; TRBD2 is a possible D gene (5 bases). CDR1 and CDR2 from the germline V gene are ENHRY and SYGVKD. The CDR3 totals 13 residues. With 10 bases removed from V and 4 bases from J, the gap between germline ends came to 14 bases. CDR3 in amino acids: CATREPGYNEQFF. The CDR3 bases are TGTGCCACGAGGGAACCGGGGTACAATGAGCAGTTCTTC.

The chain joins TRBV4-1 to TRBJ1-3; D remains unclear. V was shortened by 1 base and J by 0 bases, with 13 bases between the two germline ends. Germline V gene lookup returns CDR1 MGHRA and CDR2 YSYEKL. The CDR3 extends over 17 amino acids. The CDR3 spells CASSQVTQIFSGNTIYF. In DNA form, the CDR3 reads TGCGCCAGCAGCCAAGTAACCCAGATTTTCTCTGGAAACACCATATATTTT.

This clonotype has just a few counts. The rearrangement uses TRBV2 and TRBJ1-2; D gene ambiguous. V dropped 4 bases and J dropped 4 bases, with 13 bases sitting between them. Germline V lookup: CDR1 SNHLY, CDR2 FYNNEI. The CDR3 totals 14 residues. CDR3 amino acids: CASSGPFPLYGYTF. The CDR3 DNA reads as TGTGCCAGCAGTGGACCCTTCCCTCTCTATGGCTACACCTTC.

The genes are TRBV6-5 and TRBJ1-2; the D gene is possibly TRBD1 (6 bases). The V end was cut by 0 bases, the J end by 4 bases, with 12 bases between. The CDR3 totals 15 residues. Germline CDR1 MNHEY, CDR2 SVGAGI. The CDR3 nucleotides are TGTGCCAGCAGTTACTCGTTCGGGGGCTCCTATGGCTACACCTTC. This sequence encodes CASSYSFGGSYGYTF.

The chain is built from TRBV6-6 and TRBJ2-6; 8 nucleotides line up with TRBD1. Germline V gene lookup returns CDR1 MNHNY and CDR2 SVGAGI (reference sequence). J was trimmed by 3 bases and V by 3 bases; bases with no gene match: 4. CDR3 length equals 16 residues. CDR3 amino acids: CASSYSDRGGANVLTF. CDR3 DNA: TGTGCCAGCAGTTATTCCGACAGGGGTGGGGCCAACGTCCTGACTTTC.

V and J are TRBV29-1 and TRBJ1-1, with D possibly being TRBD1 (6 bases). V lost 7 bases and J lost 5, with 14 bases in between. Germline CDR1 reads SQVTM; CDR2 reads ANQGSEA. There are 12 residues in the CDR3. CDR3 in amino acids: CSAQTGRTEAFF. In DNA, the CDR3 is TGCAGCGCCCAGACAGGACGAACTGAAGCTTTCTTT.

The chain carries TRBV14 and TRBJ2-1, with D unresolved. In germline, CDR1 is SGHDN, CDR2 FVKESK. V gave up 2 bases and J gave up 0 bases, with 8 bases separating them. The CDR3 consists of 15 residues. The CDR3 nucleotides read TGTGCCAGCAGCCAAAAAACGGGCTCCTACAATGAGCAGTTCTTC. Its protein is CASSQKTGSYNEQFF.

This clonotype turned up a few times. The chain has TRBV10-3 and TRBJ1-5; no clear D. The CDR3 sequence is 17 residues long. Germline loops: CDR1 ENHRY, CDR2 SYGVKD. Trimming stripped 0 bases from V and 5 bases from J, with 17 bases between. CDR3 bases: TGTGCCATCAGTGAGTCGGAGTTGGGTGAGGGCCATCAGCCCCAGCATTTT. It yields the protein CAISESELGEGHQPQHF.